Shown below are 10 T cell receptor beta chains from a single sample sequenced in a study of blood T cell repertoires in COVID-19. TCRdb keeps only in-frame clones here, not all; method: immunoSEQ multiplex PCR. Of more than 150,000 clones listed, around 85% are singletons. Material for sequencing was peripheral blood. The source is a man aged 50-59 years who had recovered from COVID-19.

In this sample, this clone turned up a few times. The chain joins TRBV24-1 to TRBJ2-1; TRBD1 agrees at 10 bases. V dropped 4 bases and J dropped 1; count of bases not matched to a gene: 3. The germline gives CDR1 KGHDR, CDR2 SFDVKD. There are 16 residues in the CDR3. The CDR3 sequence is CATSERDRGSYNEQFF. CDR3 bases: TGTGCCACCAGTGAACGGGACAGGGGATCCTACAATGAGCAGTTCTTC.

The chain has TRBV4-3 and TRBJ1-4; TRBD1 might be the D (5 bases). V lost 2 bases and J 7 bases, leaving 11 bases between the germline ends. This CDR3 comprises 14 residues. From germline, CDR1 is LGHNA and CDR2 YSLEER. CDR3 sequence (DNA): TGCGCCAGCAGCCAATTAGTCGGGGGTGAAAAACTGTTTTTT. As protein: CASSQLVGGEKLFF.

In this sample, this clone turned up once. The V gene is TRBV6-6, the J gene TRBJ2-7, with TRBD2 as a possible D gene (5 bases). Trimming stripped 6 bases from V and 0 bases from J, with 12 bases between. Germline CDR1 is MNHNY and CDR2 is SVGAGI (reference sequence). CDR3 length: 14 residues. CDR3 in DNA: TGTGCCAGCAGCCCGGGAACCCACTCCTACGAGCAGTACTTC. This gives the protein CASSPGTHSYEQYF.

This chain links TRBV27 with TRBJ2-6; 7 bases are shared with TRBD2. This CDR3 region has 15 residues. V lost 1 base to trimming and J lost 6 bases; unmatched junction nucleotides: 3. Germline CDR1 reads MNHEY; CDR2 reads SMNVEV (reference sequence). The CDR3 protein is CASSLFRGEANVLTF. CDR3 nucleotides: TGTGCCAGCAGTTTATTTCGGGGGGAGGCCAACGTCCTGACTTTC.

CDR3 sequence: CASTPRGDISTEAFF. The CDR3 DNA reads TGTGCCAGCACCCCCAGGGGGGATATTAGCACTGAAGCTTTCTTT. The chain recombines TRBV6-2 or TRBV6-3 with TRBJ1-1; 7 nucleotides line up with TRBD1. The CDR3 consists of 15 residues. Germline trimming cut 7 bases from V and 4 bases from J; bases unmatched to any gene: 12. Germline V gene sequence: CDR1 MNHEY, CDR2 SVGEGT.

The chain links TRBV4-2 to TRBJ2-2; no reliable D call. Trimming removed 6 bases from V and 6 bases from J, with 8 bases in between. CDR1 LGHNA and CDR2 YNFKEQ come from the germline V gene. The CDR3 totals 12 residues. The DNA for the CDR3 is TGTGCCAGCAGATCCCAGTCCGGGGAGCTGTTTTTT. Encoded protein: CASRSQSGELFF.

This sequence joins TRBV7-9 and TRBJ2-1, with 10 bases identical to TRBD2. The CDR3 has 16 residues. Germline V gene lookup returns CDR1 SEHNR and CDR2 FQNEAQ (reference sequence). The V segment lost 5 bases and the J segment 0 bases; nucleotides outside the gene matches: 4. The CDR3 here is CASSPTSGHSYNEQFF. In DNA form, the CDR3 reads TGTGCCAGCAGCCCGACTAGCGGGCACTCCTACAATGAGCAGTTCTTC.

The chain couples TRBV19 to TRBJ2-4, with 8 bases identical to TRBD2. With 0 bases clipped from V and 15 bases from J, the junction kept 7 bases outside the gene matches. CDR1 is LNHDA, CDR2 SQIVND, per germline (reference sequence). The CDR3 length is 13 residues. CDR3 protein: CASSIDRGTSLYF. In DNA, the CDR3 is TGTGCCAGTAGTATAGATAGGGGGACTAGTCTGTACTTC.

CDR3 residues: CASSWTSGSGNNEQFF. The CDR3 DNA follows: TGTGCCAGCAGCTGGACTAGCGGGAGTGGGAACAATGAGCAGTTCTTC. The chain joins TRBV11-3 to TRBJ2-1; 13 bases match TRBD2. The CDR3 loop spans 16 amino acids. J was trimmed by 5 bases and V by 4 bases; bases with no gene match: 5. CDR1 is SGHNT, CDR2 YENEEA, per germline.

The table lists this clone with a few counts. The V and J genes are TRBV12-3 or TRBV12-4 and TRBJ1-5, with 9 nucleotides matching TRBD1. V shed 3 bases, J shed 8 bases, and the junction held 2 bases outside the gene matches. CDR3 length equals 13 residues. The CDR3, as DNA: TGTGCCAGCAGTTTCGGGACAGGGAAGCCCCAGCATTTT. Translation gives CASSFGTGKPQHF.